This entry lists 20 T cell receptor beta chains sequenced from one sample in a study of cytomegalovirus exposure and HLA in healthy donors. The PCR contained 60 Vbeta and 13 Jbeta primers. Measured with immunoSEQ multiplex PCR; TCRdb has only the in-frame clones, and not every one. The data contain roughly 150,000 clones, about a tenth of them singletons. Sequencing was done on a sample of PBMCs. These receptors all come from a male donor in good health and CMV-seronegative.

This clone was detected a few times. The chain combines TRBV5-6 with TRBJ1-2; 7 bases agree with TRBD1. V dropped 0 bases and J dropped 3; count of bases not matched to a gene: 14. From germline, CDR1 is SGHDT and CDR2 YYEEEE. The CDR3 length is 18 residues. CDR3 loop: CASSLAASRGLLDYGYTF. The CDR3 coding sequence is TGTGCCAGCAGCTTGGCTGCTTCGAGGGGGCTGTTGGACTATGGCTACACCTTC.

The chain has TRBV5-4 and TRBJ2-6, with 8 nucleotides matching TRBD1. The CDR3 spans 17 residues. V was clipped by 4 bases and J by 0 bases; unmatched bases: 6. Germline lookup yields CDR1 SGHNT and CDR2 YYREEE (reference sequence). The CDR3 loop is CASSPGQENSGANVLTF. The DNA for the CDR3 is TGTGCCAGCAGCCCGGGACAGGAGAACTCTGGGGCCAACGTCCTGACTTTC.

The DNA of the CDR3 is TGTGCCAGCAGCCGAGTCGGCGAGGGTGGCTACACCTTC. Amino acids: CASSRVGEGGYTF. The V gene is TRBV7-9, the J gene TRBJ1-2; D not certain. The V gene lost 5 bases and the J gene lost 7 bases, with 14 bases spanning the gap. The CDR3 has 13 amino acids. The germline CDR1 and CDR2 sequences are SEHNR and FQNEAQ (reference sequence).

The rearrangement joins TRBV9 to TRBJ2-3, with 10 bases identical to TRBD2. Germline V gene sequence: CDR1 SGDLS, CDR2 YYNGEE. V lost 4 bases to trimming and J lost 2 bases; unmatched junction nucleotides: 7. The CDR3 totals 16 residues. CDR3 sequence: CASSFTSGTFTDTQYF. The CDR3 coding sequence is TGTGCCAGCAGCTTTACTAGCGGGACTTTCACAGATACGCAGTATTTT.

The CDR3 nucleotides are TGTGCCAGCAGCCAGGACAGGGGGGGGGAAAAACTGTTTTTT. Protein: CASSQDRGGEKLFF. V and J are TRBV28 and TRBJ1-4, with 10 bases aligning to TRBD1. J gave up 8 bases and V 6 bases, and 6 bases lay outside the gene matches. This CDR3 region has 14 residues. Germline loops: CDR1 MDHEN, CDR2 SYDVKM.

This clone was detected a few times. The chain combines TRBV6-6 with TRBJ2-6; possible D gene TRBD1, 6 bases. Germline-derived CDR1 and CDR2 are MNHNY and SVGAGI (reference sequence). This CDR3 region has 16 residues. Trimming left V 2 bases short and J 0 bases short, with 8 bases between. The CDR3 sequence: CASSYDRPSGANVLTF. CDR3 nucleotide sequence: TGTGCCAGCAGTTACGACAGGCCCTCTGGGGCCAACGTCCTGACTTTC.

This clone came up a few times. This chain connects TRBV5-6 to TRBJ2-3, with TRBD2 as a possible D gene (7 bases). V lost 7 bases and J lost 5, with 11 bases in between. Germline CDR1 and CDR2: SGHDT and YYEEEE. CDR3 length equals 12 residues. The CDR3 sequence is CASGGGEDTQYF. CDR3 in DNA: TGTGCCAGCGGAGGGGGGGAAGATACGCAGTATTTT.

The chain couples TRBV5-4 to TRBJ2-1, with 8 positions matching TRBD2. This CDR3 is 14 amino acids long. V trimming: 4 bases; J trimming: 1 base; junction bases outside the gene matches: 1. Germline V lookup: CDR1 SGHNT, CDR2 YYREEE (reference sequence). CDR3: CASSPGGSYNEQFF. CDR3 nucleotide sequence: TGTGCCAGCAGCCCGGGAGGGTCCTACAATGAGCAGTTCTTC. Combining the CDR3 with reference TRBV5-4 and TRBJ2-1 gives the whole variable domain ETGVTQSPTHLIKTRGQQVTLRCSSQSGHNTVSWYQQALGQGPQFIFQYYREEENGRGNFPPRFSGLQFPNYSSELNVNALELDDSALYLCASSPGGSYNEQFFGPGTRLTVL.

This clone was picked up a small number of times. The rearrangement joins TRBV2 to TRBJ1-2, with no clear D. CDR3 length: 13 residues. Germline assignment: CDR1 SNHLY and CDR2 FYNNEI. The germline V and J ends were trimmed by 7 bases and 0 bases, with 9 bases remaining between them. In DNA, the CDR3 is TGTGCCAGCACGCGGGAAGCTAACTATGGCTACACCTTC. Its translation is CASTREANYGYTF.

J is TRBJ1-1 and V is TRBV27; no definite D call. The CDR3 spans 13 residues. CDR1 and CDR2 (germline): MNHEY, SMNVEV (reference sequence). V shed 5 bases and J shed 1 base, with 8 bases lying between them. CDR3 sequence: CASSNGRNTEAFF. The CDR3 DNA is TGTGCCAGCAGTAATGGGAGGAACACTGAAGCTTTCTTT.

Here the CDR3 reads CASSSGTGEETQYF. CDR3 DNA: TGTGCCAGCAGCTCTGGGACAGGGGAAGAGACCCAGTACTTC. The J gene is TRBJ2-5, the V gene TRBV7-8; 10 nucleotides align to TRBD1. The CDR3 sequence is 14 residues long. Losses at the gene ends were 4 bases for V and 3 bases for J; bases not matched to a gene: 2. CDR1 and CDR2 (germline): SGHVS, FQNEAQ.

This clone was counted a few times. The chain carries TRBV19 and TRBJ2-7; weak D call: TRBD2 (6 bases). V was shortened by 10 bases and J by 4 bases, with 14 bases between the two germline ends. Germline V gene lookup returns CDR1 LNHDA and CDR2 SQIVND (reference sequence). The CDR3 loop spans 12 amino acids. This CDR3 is CATISGTYEQYF. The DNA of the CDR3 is TGTGCCACCATCTCTGGGACTTACGAGCAGTACTTC.

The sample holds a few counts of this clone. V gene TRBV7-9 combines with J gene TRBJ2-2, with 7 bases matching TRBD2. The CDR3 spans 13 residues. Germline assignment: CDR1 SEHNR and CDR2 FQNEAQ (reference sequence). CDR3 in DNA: TGTACCGGGGAGGGTCTGAGCACCGGGGAGCTGTTTTTT. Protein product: CTGEGLSTGELFF. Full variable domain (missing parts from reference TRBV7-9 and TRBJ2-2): DTGVSQNPRHKITKRGQNVTFRCDPISEHNRLYWYRQTLGQGPEFLTYFQNEAQLEKSRLLSDRFSAERPKGSFSTLEIQRTEQGDSAMYLCTGEGLSTGELFFGEGSRLTVL.

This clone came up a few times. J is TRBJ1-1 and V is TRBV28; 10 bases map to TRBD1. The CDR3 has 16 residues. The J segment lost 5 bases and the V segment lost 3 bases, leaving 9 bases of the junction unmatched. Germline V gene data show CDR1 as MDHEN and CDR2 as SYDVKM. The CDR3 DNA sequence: TGTGCCAGCAGTTTCTCTTGGACAGGGGGAAGTACTGAAGCTTTCTTT. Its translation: CASSFSWTGGSTEAFF.

CDR3 sequence reads: CASSLRTGGGSTEAFF. CDR3 nucleotide sequence: TGTGCCAGCAGTTTGCGGACAGGGGGCGGTTCCACTGAAGCTTTCTTT. The chain combines TRBV27 with TRBJ1-1; TRBD1 matches at 11 bases. CDR1 and CDR2 (germline): MNHEY, SMNVEV (reference sequence). The CDR3 contains 16 residues. Unmatched junction bases numbered 7, after V lost 3 bases and J lost 4 bases.

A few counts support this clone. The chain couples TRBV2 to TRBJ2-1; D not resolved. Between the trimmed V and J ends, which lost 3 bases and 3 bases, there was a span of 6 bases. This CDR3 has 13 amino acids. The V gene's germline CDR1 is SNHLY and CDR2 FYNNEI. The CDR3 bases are TGTGCCAGCAGTGACGACAACTACAATGAGCAGTTCTTC. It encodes CASSDDNYNEQFF. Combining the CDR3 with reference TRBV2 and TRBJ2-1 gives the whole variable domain EPEVTQTPSHQVTQMGQEVILRCVPISNHLYFYWYRQILGQKVEFLVSFYNNEISEKSEIFDDQFSVERPDGSNFTLKIRSTKLEDSAMYFCASSDDNYNEQFFGPGTRLTVL.

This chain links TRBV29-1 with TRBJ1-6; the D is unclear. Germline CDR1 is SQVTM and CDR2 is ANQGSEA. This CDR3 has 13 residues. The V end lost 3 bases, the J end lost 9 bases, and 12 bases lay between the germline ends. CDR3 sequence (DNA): TGCAGCGTTGAGTTTGATTCGGGTTCACCCCTCCACTTT. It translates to CSVEFDSGSPLHF.

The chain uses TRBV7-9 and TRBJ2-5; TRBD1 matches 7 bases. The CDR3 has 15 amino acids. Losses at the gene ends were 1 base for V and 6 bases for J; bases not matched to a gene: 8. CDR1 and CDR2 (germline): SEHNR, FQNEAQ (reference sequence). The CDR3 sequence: CASSLGSGGKKTQYF. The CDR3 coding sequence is TGTGCCAGCAGCTTAGGGTCAGGGGGTAAGAAGACCCAGTACTTC.

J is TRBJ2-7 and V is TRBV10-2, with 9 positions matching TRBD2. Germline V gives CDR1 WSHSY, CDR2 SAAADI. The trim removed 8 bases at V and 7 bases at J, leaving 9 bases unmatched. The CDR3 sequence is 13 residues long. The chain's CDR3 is CASLVAGVREQYF. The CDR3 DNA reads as TGCGCCAGCCTAGTAGCGGGAGTACGGGAGCAGTACTTC.

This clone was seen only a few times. The CDR3 DNA follows: TGTGCCATGTACAGGGGGCGCGAAACAGTCTATGGCTACACCTTC. Translated, it gives CAMYRGRETVYGYTF. The chain joins TRBV9 to TRBJ1-2, with 9 bases lining up with TRBD1. The CDR3 is 15 amino acids. The V segment lost 9 bases and the J segment 4 bases; nucleotides outside the gene matches: 13. Germline CDR1 and CDR2: SGDLS and YYNGEE.